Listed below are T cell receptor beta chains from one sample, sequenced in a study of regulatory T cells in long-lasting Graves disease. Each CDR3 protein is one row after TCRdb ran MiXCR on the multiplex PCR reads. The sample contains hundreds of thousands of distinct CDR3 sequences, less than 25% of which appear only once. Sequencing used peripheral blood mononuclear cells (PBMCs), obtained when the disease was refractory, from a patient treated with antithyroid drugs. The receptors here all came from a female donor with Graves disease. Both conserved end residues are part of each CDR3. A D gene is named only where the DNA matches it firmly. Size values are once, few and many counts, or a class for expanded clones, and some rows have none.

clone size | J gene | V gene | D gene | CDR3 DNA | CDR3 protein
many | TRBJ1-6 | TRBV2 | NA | TGTGCCAGCAGTGTTAAAGACTCACCCCTCCACTTT | CASSVKDSPLHF
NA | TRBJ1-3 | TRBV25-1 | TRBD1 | TGTGCCAGCAGTGGAACAGGGGGCTCTGGAAACACCATATATTTT | CASSGTGGSGNTIYF
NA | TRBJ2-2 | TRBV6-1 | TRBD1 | TGTGCCACCAAGCACACCTACAGGGGAGTCACCGGGGAGCTGTTTTTT | CATKHTYRGVTGELFF
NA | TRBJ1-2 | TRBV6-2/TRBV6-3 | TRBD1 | TGTGCCAGCCGGGACAGGGCGGGAAACTATGGCTACACCTTC | CASRDRAGNYGYTF
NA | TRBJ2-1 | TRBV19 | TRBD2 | TGTGCCAGTAGTATAATAAGCGGGACCAAGTACAATGAGCAGTTCTTC | CASSIISGTKYNEQFF
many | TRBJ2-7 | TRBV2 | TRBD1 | TGTGCCAGCAGTAGCGACAGGGGACTCTCCTACGAGCAGTACTTC | CASSSDRGLSYEQYF
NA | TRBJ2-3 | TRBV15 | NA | TGTGCCACCAGCAGAGCCCGGCAGAGCACAGAATCAGATACGCAGTATTTT | CATSRARQSTESDTQYF
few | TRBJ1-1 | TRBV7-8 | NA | TGTGCCAGCAGACCAGCGGGGGGGGCAGGGAACACTGAAGCTTTCTTT | CASRPAGGAGNTEAFF
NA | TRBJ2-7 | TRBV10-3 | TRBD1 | TGTGCCACGACGACCGGGACAGGGCTCTACGAGCAGTACTTC | CATTTGTGLYEQYF
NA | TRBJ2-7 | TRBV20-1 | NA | TGCAGTGCCCGGTCGGATTTCGCCCACGAGCAGTACTTC | CSARSDFAHEQYF
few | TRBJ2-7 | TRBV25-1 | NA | TGTGCCAGCAGGACTGACGGCTCCTACGAGCAGTACTTC | CASRTDGSYEQYF
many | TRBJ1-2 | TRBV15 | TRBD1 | TGTGCCACCAGCAAGGACAGGGTGGACTATGGCTACACCTTC | CATSKDRVDYGYTF
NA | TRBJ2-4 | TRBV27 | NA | TGTGCCAGCAGCCCGACAGATATAGCCAAAAACATTCAGTACTTC | CASSPTDIAKNIQYF
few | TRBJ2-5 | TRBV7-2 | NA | TGTGCCAGCAGCTCTTCTGACAGGCGAGAGACCCAGTACTTC | CASSSSDRRETQYF
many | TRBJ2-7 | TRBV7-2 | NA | TGTGCCAGCAGCTCTGCCCTGATGGGTGGGCAGTACTTC | CASSSALMGGQYF
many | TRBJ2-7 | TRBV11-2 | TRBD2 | TGTGCCATCAATCACTTCGAGGGGACTAGTAACTACGAGCAGTACTTC | CAINHFEGTSNYEQYF
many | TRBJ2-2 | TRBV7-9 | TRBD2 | TGTGCCAGCAGCTCACCGGGACTAGCGGGAGGGATTAACACCGGGGAGCTGTTTTTT | CASSSPGLAGGINTGELFF
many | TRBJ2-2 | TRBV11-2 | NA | TGTGCCAGCAGCTTATCGGCTGGGACCGGGGAGCTGTTTTTT | CASSLSAGTGELFF
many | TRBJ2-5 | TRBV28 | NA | TGTGCCAGCAGTAACCCCCAGCGTCTCCAAGAGACCCAGTACTTC | CASSNPQRLQETQYF
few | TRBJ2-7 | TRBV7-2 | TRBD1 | TGTGCCAGCAGCTTAGGTACAGGGGTTTACTACGAGCAGTACTTC | CASSLGTGVYYEQYF
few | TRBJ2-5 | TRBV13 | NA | TGTGCCAGCAGCCCGACCCTTGGAGGGACCCAAGAGACCCAGTACTTC | CASSPTLGGTQETQYF
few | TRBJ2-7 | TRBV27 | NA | TGTGCCAGCAGTTTATCTGTACAGTTGAGCTCCTACGAGCAGTACTTC | CASSLSVQLSSYEQYF
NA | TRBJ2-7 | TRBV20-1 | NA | TGCAGTACCCCCACTAGTATCTCCTACGAGCAGTACTTC | CSTPTSISYEQYF
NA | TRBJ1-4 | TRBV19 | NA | TGTGCCAGTAGTATGAGCAGGACTAATGAAAAACTGTTTTTT | CASSMSRTNEKLFF
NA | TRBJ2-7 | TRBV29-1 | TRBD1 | TGCAGCGTAAGATCTGGGACAGGGTACTACGAGCAGTACTTC | CSVRSGTGYYEQYF
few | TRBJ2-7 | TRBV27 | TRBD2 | TGTGCCAGCAGACCCTTAGCGGGGGCAACCTACGAGCAGTACTTC | CASRPLAGATYEQYF
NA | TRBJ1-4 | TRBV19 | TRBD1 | TGTGCCAGTAGTATGGCCGTGGACAGGGCTGAAAAACTGTTTTTT | CASSMAVDRAEKLFF
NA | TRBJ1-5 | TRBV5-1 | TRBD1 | TGCGCCAGCAGCTTAAGGGCAGGGGGGCAGCCCCAGCATTTT | CASSLRAGGQPQHF
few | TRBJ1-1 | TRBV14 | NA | TGTGCCAGCAGGGGAGGGAACTTCGCTGAAGCTTTCTTT | CASRGGNFAEAFF
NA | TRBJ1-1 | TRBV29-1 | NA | TGCAGCGTTGGAGACAGCAACACTGAAGCTTTCTTT | CSVGDSNTEAFF
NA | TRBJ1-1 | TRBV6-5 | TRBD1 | TGTGCCAGCAGTTACCCGGGACAGGGACTGAACACTGAAGCTTTCTTT | CASSYPGQGLNTEAFF
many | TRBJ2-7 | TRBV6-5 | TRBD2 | TGTGCCAGCAGTTACGTTGCGGGAGGCCCAGGCGAGCAGTACTTC | CASSYVAGGPGEQYF
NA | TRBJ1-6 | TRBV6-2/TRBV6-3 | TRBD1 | TGTGCCAGCAGTTTCGGACAGGGAGAGGCTTCACCCCTCCACTTT | CASSFGQGEASPLHF
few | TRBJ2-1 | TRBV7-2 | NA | TGTGCCAGCAGCTTAGCTATCGCCTCCTACAATGAGCAGTTCTTC | CASSLAIASYNEQFF